The 7 T cell receptor beta chains presented below share a single source sample, sequenced in a study of T-cell reconstitution after alpha-beta-depleted transplantation in children. Preparing the TCRbeta library involved the use of unique molecular identifiers. TCRdb called the PCR reads again in MiXCR, with one record for every CDR3 protein. The data contain some 240,000 distinct CDR3 sequences, approximately 9.9% of them singletons. The sample here was PBMCs from the stem cell graft donor, taken from the stem cell graft. These receptors all stem from a human donor who donated a stem cell graft to a child with SCID.

This clonotype was seen at least ten times. The chain combines TRBV5-6 with TRBJ1-2; 7 bases map to TRBD1. The CDR3 is 16 residues long. Germline values: CDR1 SGHDT, CDR2 YYEEEE. V was clipped by 3 bases and J by 4 bases; unmatched bases: 12. In nucleotides, the CDR3 is TGTGCCAGCAGCTCCGCAGACAGGGTCGTGGCCTATGGCTACACCTTC. Encoded protein: CASSSADRVVAYGYTF.

This clonotype has at least ten counts. J is TRBJ2-2 and V is TRBV7-2; no clear D gene. The ends were cut back, 0 bases at V and 4 bases at J, with 9 bases in the middle. Germline CDR1 reads SGHTA; CDR2 reads FQGNSA. CDR3 length: 15 residues. CDR3 region: CASSLAPVTTGELFF. The CDR3 nucleotides are TGTGCCAGCAGCTTAGCCCCCGTCACCACCGGGGAGCTGTTTTTT.

This clonotype was seen repeatedly, ten times or more. The rearrangement uses TRBV5-1 and TRBJ2-1; a weak D match, TRBD2 (7 bases). V lost 0 bases, J lost 9 bases, and 25 bases lay in between. Germline assignment: CDR1 SGHRS and CDR2 YFSETQ. The CDR3 is 18 amino acids. The CDR3 DNA sequence: TGCGCCAGCAGCTTGGATACCCTCCTAGCCGGGGGGCCTAGTGAGCAGTTCTTC. This translates into CASSLDTLLAGGPSEQFF. The variable domain in full, with the rest retrieved from reference TRBV5-1 and TRBJ2-1, is KAGVTQTPRYLIKTRGQQVTLSCSPISGHRSVSWYQQTPGQGLQFLFEYFSETQRNKGNFPGRFSGRQFSNSRSEMNVSTLELGDSALYLCASSLDTLLAGGPSEQFFGPGTRLTVL.

This clonotype showed up many times. V usage is TRBV20-1 and J usage is TRBJ1-6; 7 bases line up with TRBD1. CDR3 length: 13 amino acids. Germline values: CDR1 DFQATT, CDR2 SNEGSKA (reference sequence). V was clipped by 3 bases and J by 5 bases; unmatched bases: 1. This CDR3 reads CSASGTDNSPLHF. CDR3 nucleotide sequence: TGCAGTGCTAGTGGGACAGATAATTCACCCCTCCACTTT.

This clonotype showed up many times. The V and J genes are TRBV7-2 and TRBJ1-5; D is uncertain. The CDR3 sequence is 12 residues long. Germline-derived CDR1 and CDR2 are SGHTA and FQGNSA. Deletions cut 9 bases from V and 9 bases from J, with 15 bases between. The CDR3 reads CASGHSSGPQHF. The CDR3 bases are TGTGCCAGTGGGCACAGCAGTGGGCCCCAGCATTTT.

Only a few counts were recorded for this clonotype. This chain links TRBV7-9 with TRBJ2-2, with TRBD1 as a possible D gene (5 bases). V was trimmed by 9 bases and J by 15 bases, leaving 26 bases between them. The length of the CDR3 is 14 residues. Germline assignment: CDR1 SEHNR and CDR2 FQNEAQ (reference sequence). The CDR3 bases are TGTGCCAGACACGACACTCCCCCGGCAGGGTCGATGTTTTTT. Its protein product is CARHDTPPAGSMFF.

This clonotype was seen repeatedly, ten times or more. The V call is TRBV5-6, the J call TRBJ2-7; D tentatively fits TRBD1 or TRBD2 (6 bases each). The length of the CDR3 is 17 residues. V shed 3 bases and J shed 3 bases, with 22 bases lying between them. Germline V CDR1 and CDR2: SGHDT, YYEEEE. The CDR3 DNA reads TGTGCCAGCAGCTCGGTGGGCGGGACACCAGCAAGCTACGAGCAGTACTTC. It is translated as CASSSVGGTPASYEQYF.